The clone carrying this TCR beta chain has a count of ten or more. This entry is derived from a study of T cells in Graves' hyperthyroidism and ophthalmopathy. Germline V CDR1 and CDR2: SNHLY, FYNNEI. With 3 bases removed from V and 4 bases from J, the gap between germline ends came to 6 bases. CDR3 length: 12 amino acids. The investigators amplified TCR beta CDR3 regions from RNA transcripts. TCR CDR3 regions were first amplified by RT-PCR with HTBI primers. Each CDR3 protein is one row after TCRdb ran MiXCR on the multiplex PCR reads. In the table there are about 760,000 distinct CDR3 sequences, 35% of which are singletons.

This chain connects TRBV2 to TRBJ2-5; TRBD2 might be the D (6 bases). The TCR was taken from a woman aged 40 to 50 with Graves' hyperthyroidism. Sequencing was carried out using blood. This CDR3 reads CASSEGGETQYF. DNA for the CDR3: TGTGCCAGCAGTGAGGGAGGAGAGACCCAGTACTTC.